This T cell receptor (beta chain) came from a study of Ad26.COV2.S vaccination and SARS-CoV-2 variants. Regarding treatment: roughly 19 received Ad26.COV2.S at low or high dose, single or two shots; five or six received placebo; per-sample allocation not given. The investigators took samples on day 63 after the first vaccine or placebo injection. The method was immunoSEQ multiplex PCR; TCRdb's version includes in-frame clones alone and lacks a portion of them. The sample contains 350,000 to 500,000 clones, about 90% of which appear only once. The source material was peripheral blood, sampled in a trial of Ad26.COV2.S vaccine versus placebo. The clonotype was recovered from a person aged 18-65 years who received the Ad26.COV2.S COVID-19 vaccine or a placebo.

The CDR3 region has the DNA TGCGCCAGCAGCTTGTCCGGGACAGGGGGCAAGGATACGCAGTATTTT. It codes for CASSLSGTGGKDTQYF. V and J are TRBV5-1 and TRBJ2-3; 12 bases map to TRBD1. The V gene's germline CDR1 is SGHRS and CDR2 YFSETQ. Trimming removed 1 base from V and 6 bases from J; junction bases left unmatched: 6. CDR3 length equals 16 residues.